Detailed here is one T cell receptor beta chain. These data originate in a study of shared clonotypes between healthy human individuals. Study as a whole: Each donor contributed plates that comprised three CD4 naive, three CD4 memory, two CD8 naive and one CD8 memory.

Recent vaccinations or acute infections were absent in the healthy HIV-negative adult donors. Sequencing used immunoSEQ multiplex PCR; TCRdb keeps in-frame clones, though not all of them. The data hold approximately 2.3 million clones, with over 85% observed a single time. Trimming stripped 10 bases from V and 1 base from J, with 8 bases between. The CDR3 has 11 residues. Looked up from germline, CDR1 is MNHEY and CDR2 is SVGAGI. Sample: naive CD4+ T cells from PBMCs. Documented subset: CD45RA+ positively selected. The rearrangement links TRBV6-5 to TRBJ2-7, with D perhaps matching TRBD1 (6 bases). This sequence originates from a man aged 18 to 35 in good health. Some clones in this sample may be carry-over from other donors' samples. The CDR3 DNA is TGTGCCACCGGACAGTCCTACGAGCAGTACTTC. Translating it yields CATGQSYEQYF.